The clone carrying this T cell receptor beta chain shows up as large by frequency. Its antigen is still unknown. This specimen comes from a study of CXCR3-negative and CXCR3-positive naive CD8 T cells. Study overall: Sequencing brought in approximately 150 million TRB reads altogether, and each library got about 1.5 +/- 0.3 million. Overall study findings and caveats: Fresh PBMCs served for most assays, and CXCR3 expression fell partially after cryopreservation. Both naive subsets carried similar amounts of surface CD5, so TCR strength was inferred from TRB CDR3 properties. Much lower diversity was found in memory CD8+ cells, while both naive subsets had comparably high diversity.

This CDR3 comprises 13 residues. UMI labels and 5' RACE were used to prepare the TRB cDNA libraries. TCRdb re-called the 5' RACE reads and shows each CDR3 protein once, DNA omitted. The sample includes more than 45,000 distinct CDR3 sequences. The receptor was derived from a human donor in good health. Some clones in this sample may be carry-over from other donors' samples. Sequencing was performed on memory CD8+ T cells from blood. This chain joins TRBV23-1 and TRBJ1-1; the D call of TRBD1 rests on TCRdb alone, since no DNA is present to check it. TRBV23-1 is annotated as an ORF whose role is uncertain. The CDR3 spells CASTGHPCTEAFF.